The text below deals with one T cell receptor (beta chain). The germline gives CDR1 SGHVS, CDR2 FQNEAQ. The CDR3 length is 13 residues. V lost 4 bases to trimming and J lost 4 bases, with 8 bases between them. The data were taken from a study of blood T cell repertoires in COVID-19. Study-level background: The cDNA or gDNA used as material had been derived from T cells, B-cell-depleted T cells, or PBMCs.

How the authors handled the data: Amplified reference gene primers provided the basis for estimating nucleated cell counts. Repertoires were generated with immunoSEQ multiplex PCR, while TCRdb's copy carries only in-frame clones and drops some. That table furnishes V, J and clone size, whereas the DNA furnished D and trimming. The sample holds 200,000 to 300,000 clones, roughly 79% seen once. This rearrangement joins TRBV7-8 to TRBJ1-5, with a possible D match to TRBD1 (6 bases). Sequences were obtained from peripheral blood. The receptor was isolated from an elderly woman with acute or convalescent COVID-19. The CDR3 loop reads CASSSTGNQPQHF. Here the CDR3 DNA reads TGTGCCAGCAGCTCCACAGGGAATCAGCCCCAGCATTTT.